The 13 T cell receptor beta chains below come from one sample, sequenced in a study of identical twins. TCRdb used MiXCR to reprocess the 5' RACE reads, holding one entry per CDR3 protein. The table shows around 1.7 million distinct CDR3 sequences, with around 29% occurring only once. The sequenced sample was cord blood. Receptor source: a newborn girl in good health.

This clonotype was observed at least ten times. The chain recombines TRBV11-2 with TRBJ2-3; 7 positions agree with TRBD2. Trimming took 0 bases from V and 2 from J; bases not matched to a gene: 2. The CDR3 consists of 15 residues. The germline gives CDR1 SGHAT, CDR2 FQNNGV. In DNA form, the CDR3 reads TGTGCCAGCAGCTTAGATAGCGGGCTCACAGATACGCAGTATTTT. Its translation: CASSLDSGLTDTQYF. Full variable domain (outside the CDR3, taken from reference TRBV11-2 and TRBJ2-3): EAGVAQSPRYKIIEKRQSVAFWCNPISGHATLYWYQQILGQGPKLLIQFQNNGVVDDSQLPKDRFSAERLKGVDSTLKIQPAKLEDSAVYLCASSLDSGLTDTQYFGPGTRLTVL.

This chain uses TRBV20-1 with TRBJ2-7; possibly TRBD2 for D (6 bases). The CDR3 length is 13 residues. Trimming shortened V by 4 bases and J by 7 bases, and 17 bases separated the two germline ends. The germline V gene encodes CDR1 DFQATT and CDR2 SNEGSKA (reference sequence). This CDR3 is CSATPGLLMEQYF. Here the CDR3 DNA reads TGCAGTGCTACCCCGGGACTTCTTATGGAGCAGTACTTC.

The chain is built from TRBV2 and TRBJ1-4; TRBD1 matches at 7 bases. V was pared by 6 bases and J by 7 bases, with 11 bases of the junction left unmatched. This CDR3 spans 15 amino acids. From germline, CDR1 is SNHLY and CDR2 FYNNEI. In nucleotides, the CDR3 is TGTGCCAGCAGATCTGCCGGGACAGTGTCTGAAAAACTGTTTTTT. Translating it yields CASRSAGTVSEKLFF.

The chain is built from TRBV2 and TRBJ1-1; 7 bases map to TRBD1. Trimming removed 2 bases from V and 8 bases from J; junction bases left unmatched: 11. Germline loops: CDR1 SNHLY, CDR2 FYNNEI. CDR3 size: 15 residues. The chain's CDR3 is CASSEWFSRGREAFF. CDR3 in DNA: TGTGCCAGCAGTGAATGGTTTTCAAGGGGGCGCGAAGCTTTCTTT.

The chain joins TRBV5-1 to TRBJ2-1; D possibly corresponds to TRBD1 (8 bases). From germline, CDR1 is SGHRS and CDR2 YFSETQ. There are 14 residues in the CDR3. Deletions cut 5 bases from V and 13 bases from J, with 22 bases between. The CDR3, as DNA: TGCGCCAGCAGTTCCGGGACAGGACTAGAGACCCAGTTCTTC. It is translated as CASSSGTGLETQFF.

This chain links TRBV3-1 with TRBJ2-7, with unresolved D. Trimming pared 1 base from V and 6 bases from J, leaving 10 bases between. The CDR3 length is 13 residues. Germline loops: CDR1 LGHDT, CDR2 YNNKEL (reference sequence). CDR3 amino acids: CASSQGIRAEQYF. The CDR3 nucleotides read TGTGCCAGCAGCCAAGGGATTAGGGCCGAGCAGTACTTC.

V usage is TRBV7-2 and J usage is TRBJ2-7, with no clear D. The CDR3 runs 14 residues. Germline CDR1 is SGHTA and CDR2 is FQGNSA. The V end was cut by 1 base, the J end by 0 bases, with 7 bases between. The CDR3 spells CASSLGHNSYEQYF. The DNA for the CDR3 is TGTGCCAGCAGCTTAGGACACAACTCCTACGAGCAGTACTTC.

The chain links TRBV6-5 to TRBJ2-5; 10 bases align to TRBD2. Trimming cost V 8 bases and J 11 bases; bases outside gene matches: 8. CDR1 and CDR2 (germline): MNHEY, SVGAGI. The CDR3 totals 12 residues. The chain's CDR3 is CASGVLAGAQYF. DNA of the CDR3: TGTGCCAGCGGAGTGCTAGCGGGAGCGCAGTACTTC.

This clonotype showed up many times. The genes are TRBV12-5 and TRBJ2-3; a possible D gene is TRBD1 (6 bases). CDR1 LGHNT and CDR2 FRNRAP come from the germline V gene. V lost 6 bases and J 9 bases, leaving 13 bases between the germline ends. The CDR3 sequence is 12 residues long. CDR3 residues: CASGPGHGTQYF. In nucleotides, the CDR3 is TGTGCTAGTGGACCGGGACATGGCACGCAGTATTTT.

This chain joins TRBV11-2 and TRBJ1-1, with D perhaps matching TRBD1 (6 bases). V lost 5 bases to trimming and J lost 8 bases, with 18 bases between them. Germline V CDR1 and CDR2: SGHAT, FQNNGV. The CDR3 consists of 14 residues. The CDR3 loop is CASSVQGRRLEAFF. In nucleotides, the CDR3 is TGTGCCAGCAGCGTACAGGGAAGACGTTTGGAAGCTTTCTTT.

This clonotype was detected once. The CDR3 loop reads CSARKTVNTEAFF. The DNA for the CDR3 is TGCAGTGCTAGAAAGACGGTGAACACTGAAGCTTTCTTT. This sequence joins TRBV20-1 and TRBJ1-1; D call uncertain. The length of the CDR3 is 13 residues. The germline CDR1 and CDR2 sequences are DFQATT and SNEGSKA (reference sequence). V dropped 2 bases and J dropped 0 bases, with 7 bases sitting between them.

In its sample, this clonotype was seen many times. This sequence joins TRBV20-1 and TRBJ2-7; D gene unclear. Deletions cut 6 bases from V and 0 bases from J, with 9 bases between. CDR1 is DFQATT, CDR2 SNEGSKA, per germline (reference sequence). The CDR3 is made up of 12 amino acids. CDR3 amino acids: CSAPDNSYEQYF. In DNA form, the CDR3 reads TGCAGTGCCCCCGACAACTCCTACGAGCAGTACTTC.

This clonotype has only a few counts. The J gene is TRBJ2-7, the V gene TRBV7-9; no clear D gene. Germline V gene lookup returns CDR1 SEHNR and CDR2 FQNEAQ (reference sequence). Trimming shortened V by 6 bases and J by 1 base, and 13 bases separated the two germline ends. The CDR3 totals 14 residues. CDR3 sequence reads: CASSFTLGSYEQYF. In nucleotides, the CDR3 is TGTGCCAGCAGTTTTACATTGGGGTCCTACGAGCAGTACTTC.